The rows below give T cell receptor beta chains drawn from one sample of a study of T cells in localized non-small cell lung cancer. This table comes from immunoSEQ multiplex PCR, and its TCRdb copy is limited to in-frame clones, with some not included. The table has over a thousand clones, 24% seen once. The input for sequencing was lung tumor tissue, taken before any cancer treatment. The receptors were sampled from a man between 40 and 75 years old with stage I squamous cell lung carcinoma. The CDR3 runs from the conserved cysteine through the conserved F or W. A D gene is named only where the DNA matches it firmly. Clone size is stated in some rows and not others, as once, few, many or a class when expanded.

v_gene	abundance	d_gene	j_gene	CDR3nt	CDR3aa
TRBV9	-	TRBD1	TRBJ1-3	TGTGCCAGCAGTGAACAGCAGGGGGCCGGAAACACCATATATTTT	CASSEQQGAGNTIYF
TRBV28	-	TRBD2	TRBJ2-1	TGTGCCAGCATTTGGACTAGCGGGTACAATGAGCAGTTCTTC	CASIWTSGYNEQFF
TRBV5-1	-	-	TRBJ1-1	TGCGCCAGCAGCTCCTCGGGGGTAGGGACTGAAGCTTTCTTT	CASSSSGVGTEAFF
TRBV11-3	large	-	TRBJ2-7	TGTGCCAGCAACCGGGACGGTGCGGGCTCCTACGAGCAGTACTTC	CASNRDGAGSYEQYF
TRBV11-3	-	TRBD1	TRBJ1-1	TGTGCCAGCAGCCCCGCGGGACAGATGGTGAACACTGAAGCTTTCTTT	CASSPAGQMVNTEAFF
TRBV6-8	few	-	TRBJ2-3	TGTGCCAGCAGTTACTCGACTTCTCCTAGCACAGATACGCAGTATTTT	CASSYSTSPSTDTQYF
TRBV6-8	few	TRBD1	TRBJ2-7	TGTGCCAGCAGCCCGGGACAGTCCTACGAGCAGTACTTC	CASSPGQSYEQYF
TRBV7-6	-	-	TRBJ1-6	TGTGCCAGCAGCTTGTTGACGAATAATTCACCCCTCCACTTT	CASSLLTNNSPLHF
TRBV18	once	TRBD1	TRBJ1-1	TGTGCCAGCTCACGGGACAGTGGAGATTCGGAAGCTTTCTTT	CASSRDSGDSEAFF
TRBV19	-	-	TRBJ2-5	TGTGCCAGTAGTATAGGAACAGGTTCAGGGGAGACCCAGTACTTC	CASSIGTGSGETQYF
TRBV30	few	-	TRBJ1-2	TGTGCCTGGAGAGAACAGGAGATGGATGGCTACACCTTC	CAWREQEMDGYTF
TRBV18	large	-	TRBJ2-7	TGTGCCAGCTCACCAGGGGGCACGGACGAGCAGTACTTC	CASSPGGTDEQYF
TRBV6-8	-	TRBD1	TRBJ1-2	TGTGCCAGCAGCAACCCCAGGGGGAGGCACTATGGCTACACCTTC	CASSNPRGRHYGYTF
TRBV18	-	-	TRBJ1-4	TGTGCCAGCTCACCGACGGGGTATGAAAAACTGTTTTTT	CASSPTGYEKLFF